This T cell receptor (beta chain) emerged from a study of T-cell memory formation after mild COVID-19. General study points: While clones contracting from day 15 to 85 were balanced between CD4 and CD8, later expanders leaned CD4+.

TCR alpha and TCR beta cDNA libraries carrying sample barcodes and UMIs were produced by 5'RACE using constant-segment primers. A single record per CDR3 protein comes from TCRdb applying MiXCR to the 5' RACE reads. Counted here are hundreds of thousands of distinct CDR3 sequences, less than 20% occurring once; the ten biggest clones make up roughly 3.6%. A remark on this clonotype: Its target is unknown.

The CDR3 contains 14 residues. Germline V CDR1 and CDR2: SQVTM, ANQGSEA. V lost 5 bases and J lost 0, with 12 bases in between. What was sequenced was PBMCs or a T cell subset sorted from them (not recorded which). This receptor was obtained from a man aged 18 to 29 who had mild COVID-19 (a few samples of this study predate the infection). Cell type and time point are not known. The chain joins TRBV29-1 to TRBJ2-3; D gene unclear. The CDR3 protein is CSVQERDSTDTQYF. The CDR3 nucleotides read TGCAGCGTTCAGGAGCGCGATAGCACAGATACGCAGTATTTT.